The rows below give T cell receptor beta chains drawn from one sample of a study of molecular identifiers for immune sequencing clone quantification. TCRdb used MiXCR to reprocess the PCR reads, holding one entry per CDR3 protein. The sample holds about 97,000 distinct CDR3 sequences; about 24% are singletons and the top ten take more than 0.8%. Sample: naive CD8+ T cells from blood, with Jurkat cell RNA spiked in. The receptors were gathered from a human donor in good health. Some libraries in this study had Jurkat cell RNA spiked in. Each CDR3 is given with its conserved first and last residue. Fields, in order: clone size, D gene, V gene, J gene, CDR3 DNA, CDR3 protein. D genes are given only for firm matches. Where a row states a size, it is once, few, many or the class of an expanded clone; other rows omit it.

many	TRBD1	TRBV6-1	TRBJ2-7	TGTGCCAGCAGTGAAGAGGGGGCTAACTACGAGCAGTACTTC	CASSEEGANYEQYF
.	TRBD2	TRBV2	TRBJ2-1	TGTGCCAGCAGCGGGGCACTAGCGGGAGGAAGCTCCTACAATGAGCAGTTCTTC	CASSGALAGGSSYNEQFF
.	.	TRBV19	TRBJ2-7	TGTGCCAGTAGGCCGGGACAAGCCTACGAGCAGTACTTC	CASRPGQAYEQYF
many	TRBD1	TRBV20-1	TRBJ2-6	TGCAGTGCTAGAGAGAAGGGACAGTTCCTCTCTGGGGCCAACGTCCTGACTTTC	CSAREKGQFLSGANVLTF
many	.	TRBV9	TRBJ1-3	TGTGCCAGCAGCGTAGAAACAGGGATTGGAAACACCATATATTTT	CASSVETGIGNTIYF
.	TRBD1	TRBV27	TRBJ1-1	TGTGCCAGCAGAACAGGGGTGACTGAAGCTTTCTTT	CASRTGVTEAFF
many	.	TRBV20-1	TRBJ2-5	TGCAGTGCTAGATTGTCGGACAGCCAAGAGACCCAGTACTTC	CSARLSDSQETQYF
many	.	TRBV30	TRBJ1-1	TGTGCCTGGAGTGTACGACGAGGGCCGAACACTGAAGCTTTCTTT	CAWSVRRGPNTEAFF
few	.	TRBV19	TRBJ2-1	TGTGCCAGTAGTTGGGATGACTACAATGAGCAGTTCTTC	CASSWDDYNEQFF
once	.	TRBV11-2	TRBJ2-1	TGTGCCAGCAGCTTAGGTATCAGTACTAATGAGCAGTTCTTC	CASSLGISTNEQFF
.	.	TRBV7-9	TRBJ2-5	TGTGCCAGCAGCCCAGCCGGAGAGATCCAGTACTTC	CASSPAGEIQYF
many	.	TRBV7-2	TRBJ1-1	TGTGCCAGCAGCTTAGCCCCGGGGGGGCGCGGCACTGAAGCTTTCTTT	CASSLAPGGRGTEAFF
.	.	TRBV5-6	TRBJ2-7	TGTGCCAGCAGCTCGGAGCGGGGACAGCTATTGCACTACGAGCAGTACTTC	CASSSERGQLLHYEQYF
few	TRBD2	TRBV7-2	TRBJ2-5	TGTGCCAGCAGCTCTACCGGGACTAAAGGAGAGACCCAGTACTTC	CASSSTGTKGETQYF
many	.	TRBV13	TRBJ2-4	TGTGCCAGCAGTTTTCCGGGAGCCAAAAACATTCAGTACTTC	CASSFPGAKNIQYF
few	.	TRBV6-1	TRBJ2-1	TGTGCCAGCAGTGAAGTCCCAGGGTTGAATGAGCAGTTCTTC	CASSEVPGLNEQFF
.	.	TRBV6-1	TRBJ2-7	TGTGCCAGCAGTGAAGTTCCCATTTCCTACGAGCAGTACTTC	CASSEVPISYEQYF
many	TRBD2	TRBV19	TRBJ2-2	TGTGCCAGTAGTCTGGTAGCGGGAGCGATCGGGGAGCTGTTTTTT	CASSLVAGAIGELFF
.	.	TRBV7-9	TRBJ2-3	TGTGCCAGCGAATACCCGTGGTCCCACGTTGCAGATACGCAGTATTTT	CASEYPWSHVADTQYF
.	.	TRBV4-3	TRBJ2-7	TGCGCCAGCAGCCAAGACAGGGTCGGGTCCTACGAGCAGTACTTC	CASSQDRVGSYEQYF
many	.	TRBV7-2	TRBJ2-3	TGTGCCAGCAGCTTATGGGAGGGGGGAGGGCGGTCAGATACGCAGTATTTT	CASSLWEGGGRSDTQYF
many	.	TRBV12-5	TRBJ2-7	TGTGCTAGTGGTTTGGTAGGGGGGGACAAGTCCTACGAGCAGTACTTC	CASGLVGGDKSYEQYF
many	TRBD1	TRBV28	TRBJ2-5	TGTGCCAGCAGTTCCCTTCGGACAGGGGGAGAGACCCAGTACTTC	CASSSLRTGGETQYF
many	.	TRBV7-9	TRBJ2-2	TGTGCCAGCAGCTCCGCCACGTGGCTAACCCGCACCGGGGAGCTGTTTTTT	CASSSATWLTRTGELFF
many	TRBD1	TRBV5-5	TRBJ1-1	TGTGCCAGCAAGGAGGGGGCAATGAACACTGAAGCTTTCTTT	CASKEGAMNTEAFF
many	.	TRBV3-1	TRBJ2-3	TGTGCCAGCAGCCCACCCCCCTTGGGCGTCACAGATACGCAGTATTTT	CASSPPPLGVTDTQYF
.	.	TRBV7-9	TRBJ2-7	TGTGCCAGCTCCCTAGAGGGTAACGCGCAGTACTTC	CASSLEGNAQYF
many	.	TRBV27	TRBJ1-1	TGTGCCAGCAGTTTAAGGGTCGATGGCACTGAAGCTTTCTTT	CASSLRVDGTEAFF
many	.	TRBV24-1	TRBJ2-2	TGTGCCACCAGTGATCTACTAAGCGGGGAGCTGTTTTTT	CATSDLLSGELFF
.	TRBD2	TRBV6-5	TRBJ2-5	TGTGCCAGCAGTTACGGGCGGGCTAGCGGGAAAGAGACCCAGTACTTC	CASSYGRASGKETQYF
many	.	TRBV7-9	TRBJ1-5	TGTGCCAGCAGCCCACAGGGAATTAGCAATCAGCCCCAGCATTTT	CASSPQGISNQPQHF
once	.	TRBV12-3/TRBV12-4	TRBJ2-5	TGTGCCAGCAGTTTTCTTGGGGAGACCCAGTACTTC	CASSFLGETQYF
.	TRBD1	TRBV7-7	TRBJ2-5	TGTGCAAGCAGCGCCCCGGGACAGGGAGACCAAGACACCCAGTACTTT	CASSAPGQGDQDTQYF
.	.	TRBV20-1	TRBJ2-7	TGCAGTGCTAGTTATGAGGCGGGGTCATCCTACGAGCAGTACTTC	CSASYEAGSSYEQYF
many	.	TRBV19	TRBJ1-4	TGTGCCAGTAGTATCCGGGCTAATGAAAAACTGTTTTTT	CASSIRANEKLFF
many	.	TRBV14	TRBJ2-5	TGTGCCAGCAGCCAATCGGGAGATTGGCAAGAGACCCAGTACTTC	CASSQSGDWQETQYF
.	.	TRBV7-3	TRBJ1-1	TGTCCCAGCAGCTCGCTGGGGGGGGGGTTGGCCACTGAAGCTTTCTTT	CPSSSLGGGLATEAFF
.	.	TRBV20-1	TRBJ2-5	TGCAGTGCTCGGGGAGTCCGGGAGACCCAGTACTTC	CSARGVRETQYF
.	.	TRBV4-1	TRBJ2-7	TGCGCCAGCAGCCATGACGGGGGCCTTTCCTACGAGCAGTACTTC	CASSHDGGLSYEQYF
many	.	TRBV6-5	TRBJ1-1	TGTGCCAGCAGTTACTCGTACGATTTGAACACTGAAGCTTTCTTT	CASSYSYDLNTEAFF
many	TRBD2	TRBV28	TRBJ2-4	TGTGCCAGCAGTTTTAACGCGGGAGCCTTAGTTCAGTACTTC	CASSFNAGALVQYF
many	.	TRBV19	TRBJ2-3	TGTGCCAGCGGACTTAATACAGATACGCAGTATTTT	CASGLNTDTQYF
many	.	TRBV18	TRBJ2-4	TGTGCCAGCTCACCCGAAGGGGGAGCGATAGCCAAAAACATTCAGTACTTC	CASSPEGGAIAKNIQYF
few	.	TRBV7-9	TRBJ1-5	TGTGCCAGCACACCCGAAGGGACGGCTAATCAGCATTTT	CASTPEGTANQHF
.	.	TRBV6-5	TRBJ2-3	TGTGCCAGCACACCAGCATACTACACGGATACGCAGAATTTT	CASTPAYYTDTQNF
.	.	TRBV10-3	TRBJ2-3	TGTGCCATCAGCGCCCCCGGGATTGATACGCAGTATTTT	CAISAPGIDTQYF
few	.	TRBV29-1	TRBJ2-7	TGCAGCGTTGAACTCGTAGGCTACGAGCAGTACTTC	CSVELVGYEQYF
many	TRBD2	TRBV5-4	TRBJ2-2	TGTGCCAGCAGCGGGACCGGGACTAGCGGGAGTCACGGGGAGCTGTTTTTT	CASSGTGTSGSHGELFF
many	.	TRBV25-1	TRBJ1-4	TGTGCCAGCAGCCCAGTTGGGGGCTCCAGAAAACTGTTTTTT	CASSPVGGSRKLFF
.	.	TRBV7-6	TRBJ2-7	TGTGCCAGCAGCCCCAGCCCGGGTGGCAGAGAGCAGTACTTC	CASSPSPGGREQYF
many	TRBD2	TRBV7-9	TRBJ2-3	TGTGCCAGCAGCTTAGGGGACTACCCTCCCACAGATACGCAGTATTTT	CASSLGDYPPTDTQYF
few	.	TRBV29-1	TRBJ2-7	TGCAGCGTTTATCTGGAATACGAGCAGTACTTC	CSVYLEYEQYF
many	.	TRBV7-2	TRBJ2-1	TGTGCCAGCAGCCCCCGAGCTGTAACCTCCTACAATGAGCAGTTCTTC	CASSPRAVTSYNEQFF
few	.	TRBV4-1	TRBJ2-1	TGCGCCAGCAGCCAAGTCGGTAAAGGTCATGAGCAGTTCTTC	CASSQVGKGHEQFF